The 6 T cell receptor beta chains given below trace back to one sample, sequenced in a study of cytomegalovirus exposure and HLA in healthy donors. PCR used 60 Vbeta primers and 13 Jbeta primers. TCRdb keeps only in-frame clones here, not all; method: immunoSEQ multiplex PCR. The table shows under 250,000 clones, with over 75% occurring only once. Sequences were obtained from PBMCs. The receptors were gathered from a woman under 40 in good health and CMV-seronegative.

The chain uses TRBV7-9 and TRBJ1-5; 7 bases are a match to TRBD1. Per the germline V gene, CDR1 is SEHNR and CDR2 is FQNEAQ (reference sequence). The CDR3 totals 13 residues. Trimming took 5 bases from V and 7 from J; bases not matched to a gene: 5. CDR3 region: CASSLQGWQPQHF. The CDR3 region has the DNA TGTGCCAGCAGCCTACAGGGGTGGCAGCCCCAGCATTTT.

The chain links TRBV6-1 to TRBJ1-5; TRBD1 agrees at 7 bases. This CDR3 is built from 15 residues. The V gene end was trimmed by 6 bases and the J gene end by 3 bases; junction bases not matched to a gene: 8. The germline gives CDR1 MNHNS, CDR2 SASEGT. CDR3 bases: TGTGCCAGCAGCCGACAGGGTGAAAACAATCAGCCCCAGCATTTT. As protein: CASSRQGENNQPQHF.

The chain joins TRBV5-1 to TRBJ1-4; TRBD1 aligns across 9 bases. Unmatched junction bases numbered 1, after V lost 2 bases and J lost 5 bases. This CDR3 has 14 amino acids. Germline V lookup: CDR1 SGHRS, CDR2 YFSETQ. DNA for the CDR3: TGCGCCAGCAGCTTTGGACAGGGGAATGAAAAACTGTTTTTT. Translating it yields CASSFGQGNEKLFF.

This clone showed up just a few times. The J gene is TRBJ1-6, the V gene TRBV7-6; 10 positions agree with TRBD1. Germline V gene lookup returns CDR1 SGHVS and CDR2 FNYEAQ. J lost 9 bases, V lost 2 bases, and 4 bases had no gene match. The CDR3 has 15 amino acids. The CDR3 loop is CASSLTGQGSSPLHF. The CDR3, as DNA: TGTGCCAGCAGCTTAACGGGACAGGGGAGTTCACCCCTCCACTTT. Based on the CDR3 plus reference TRBV7-6 and TRBJ1-6, the full variable domain is GAGVSQSPRYKVTKRGQDVALRCDPISGHVSLYWYRQALGQGPEFLTYFNYEAQQDKSGLPNDRFSAERPEGSISTLTIQRTEQRDSAMYRCASSLTGQGSSPLHFGNGTRLTVT.

This chain joins TRBV4-1 and TRBJ1-1; 9 bases fit TRBD1. V shed 1 base and J 1 base; nucleotides not matched to a gene: 7. Germline CDR1 and CDR2: MGHRA and YSYEKL. This CDR3 has 17 amino acids. The CDR3 DNA reads as TGCGCCAGCAGCCAAGGCCGGGACAGGGATCGGAACACTGAAGCTTTCTTT. Translated, it gives CASSQGRDRDRNTEAFF.

This chain joins TRBV29-1 and TRBJ1-5, with TRBD1 as a possible D gene (5 bases). The V and J ends lost 2 bases and 4 bases respectively, with 12 bases between them. CDR1 SQVTM and CDR2 ANQGSEA come from the germline V gene. This CDR3 comprises 14 residues. CDR3 bases: TGCAGCGTTGAACTAACGGGGGGTAATCAGCCCCAGCATTTT. This gives the protein CSVELTGGNQPQHF.